Shown below are 29 T cell receptor beta chains from a single sample sequenced in a study of cytomegalovirus exposure and HLA in healthy donors. The study ran its PCR with 60 Vbeta and 13 Jbeta primers. Produced via immunoSEQ multiplex PCR; TCRdb's table is partial and in-frame only. The data show about 250,000 clones, with about 90% seen just once and 1.7% held by the top ten. The sample comprised PBMCs. All receptors come from a girl aged 2 to 9 in good health and CMV-seronegative.

Concerning this clone: One end of the junction varies from germline; a read error may be responsible. CDR3 amino acids: CASSEVRTGISSGLF. The CDR3 DNA follows: TGTGCCAGCAGCGAAGTTAGGACTGGGATCTCCTCTGGCCTCTTC. The chain combines TRBV2 with TRBJ2-7; TRBD2 is a possible D gene (5 bases). The CDR3 covers 15 residues. Germline loops: CDR1 SNHLY, CDR2 FYNNEI.

The chain carries TRBV28 and TRBJ1-4, with D maybe TRBD1 (5 bases). This CDR3 is 12 amino acids long. From germline, CDR1 is MDHEN and CDR2 SYDVKM. V was clipped by 3 bases and J by 12 bases, with 11 bases between them. CDR3 in DNA: TGTGCCAGCAGTTTGGCAGGGAGGGAACTGTTTTTT. Amino acid sequence: CASSLAGRELFF.

This clone was seen only once. This sample also contains other DNA sequences that code for the same CDR3. This chain joins TRBV4-1 and TRBJ1-2, with a possible D match to TRBD1 (5 bases). Germline values: CDR1 MGHRA, CDR2 YSYEKL. The CDR3 covers 16 residues. Trimming removed 4 bases from V and 4 bases from J, with 19 bases in between. CDR3 DNA: TGCGCCAGCAGCCCCGCGATCAGGGATAACCTCTATGGCTACACCTTC. It translates to CASSPAIRDNLYGYTF.

This chain uses TRBV7-8 with TRBJ2-1; the match to TRBD1 covers 9 bases. This CDR3 is 14 amino acids long. V dropped 2 bases and J dropped 8; count of bases not matched to a gene: 4. Germline V gene lookup returns CDR1 SGHVS and CDR2 FQNEAQ. CDR3: CASSLRGQGDEQFF. In DNA, the CDR3 is TGTGCCAGCAGCTTAAGGGGACAGGGCGATGAGCAGTTCTTC. Supplemented by reference TRBV7-8 and TRBJ2-1, the full variable domain reads GAGVSQSPRYKVAKRGQDVALRCDPISGHVSLFWYQQALGQGPEFLTYFQNEAQLDKSGLPSDRFFAERPEGSVSTLKIQRTQQEDSAVYLCASSLRGQGDEQFFGPGTRLTVL.

This clone was observed once. The V call is TRBV7-8, the J call TRBJ1-1; 7 nucleotides match TRBD1. The germline V gene has CDR1 SGHVS and CDR2 FQNEAQ. The length of the CDR3 is 14 residues. The V gene end was trimmed by 1 base and the J gene end by 10 bases; junction bases not matched to a gene: 9. As DNA, the CDR3 is TGTGCCAGCAGCTTAGAGGGGCAGGGGGGTGGAGCTTTCTTT. As protein: CASSLEGQGGGAFF.

The V gene is TRBV28, the J gene TRBJ1-4; D is possibly TRBD1 (6 bases). V shed 3 bases and J shed 0 bases, with 14 bases lying between them. Per germline, CDR1 MDHEN and CDR2 SYDVKM. The CDR3 runs to 17 residues. The CDR3 reads CASSFSDRSTTNEKLFF. In nucleotides, the CDR3 is TGTGCCAGCAGTTTTTCCGACAGGTCCACAACTAATGAAAAACTGTTTTTT.

The chain recombines TRBV19 with TRBJ1-5; possibly TRBD1 for D (5 bases). The CDR3 spans 15 residues. Germline loops: CDR1 LNHDA, CDR2 SQIVND (reference sequence). V lost 5 bases and J lost 4, with 15 bases in between. The CDR3: CASSWIGDLNQPQHF. CDR3 in DNA: TGTGCCAGTAGTTGGATTGGGGACTTAAATCAGCCCCAGCATTTT.

The chain joins TRBV5-6 to TRBJ1-5, with 7 bases that match TRBD1. The CDR3 has 15 residues. Germline V gene data show CDR1 as SGHDT and CDR2 as YYEEEE. V lost 3 bases, J lost 1 base, and 4 bases stayed unmatched. CDR3: CASSSTGMSNQPQHF. CDR3 nucleotide sequence: TGTGCCAGCAGCTCGACAGGGATGAGCAATCAGCCCCAGCATTTT.

The V call is TRBV5-1, the J call TRBJ2-3; D gene unclear. V was cut by 6 bases and J by 0 bases, with 8 bases left in between. CDR3 size: 13 residues. Germline assignment: CDR1 SGHRS and CDR2 YFSETQ. CDR3 sequence: CASTSHSTDTQYF. The CDR3 nucleotides are TGCGCCAGCACTTCACATAGCACAGATACGCAGTATTTT.

This sequence joins TRBV5-6 and TRBJ2-3, with 7 bases fitting TRBD2. Germline loops: CDR1 SGHDT, CDR2 YYEEEE. The CDR3 loop spans 15 amino acids. The trim removed 4 bases at V and 0 bases at J, leaving 5 bases unmatched. The CDR3 nucleotides are TGTGCCAGCAGCCAGAGCGGGACTAGCACAGATACGCAGTATTTT. Translated: CASSQSGTSTDTQYF.

The table lists this clone with a count of one. The chain links TRBV10-2 to TRBJ2-1; 9 bases align to TRBD2. V lost 6 bases to trimming and J lost 3 bases; unmatched junction nucleotides: 6. This CDR3 has 15 amino acids. The germline CDR1 and CDR2 sequences are WSHSY and SAAADI. CDR3 in DNA: TGCGCCAGCAGCTTGGGACTAGCCGACTACAATGAGCAGTTCTTC. Amino acid sequence: CASSLGLADYNEQFF.

This chain connects TRBV30 to TRBJ1-3; a weak D match, TRBD1 (6 bases). This CDR3 region has 14 residues. The germline gives CDR1 GTSNPN, CDR2 SVGIG (reference sequence). With 0 bases removed from V and 4 bases from J, the gap between germline ends came to 10 bases. CDR3 in amino acids: CAWSVQGRGNTIYF. In nucleotides, the CDR3 is TGTGCCTGGAGTGTACAGGGCAGGGGAAACACCATATATTTT.

The rearrangement links TRBV5-1 to TRBJ2-1; weak D call: TRBD1 (6 bases). The germline V gene encodes CDR1 SGHRS and CDR2 YFSETQ. The length of the CDR3 is 16 residues. Between the trimmed V and J ends, which lost 2 bases and 0 bases, there was a span of 12 bases. The CDR3 sequence is CASSLPGQSSYNEQFF. Here the CDR3 DNA reads TGCGCCAGCAGCTTACCTGGACAGAGCTCCTACAATGAGCAGTTCTTC.

V gene TRBV5-6 combines with J gene TRBJ2-3; 8 bases are shared with TRBD2. Germline V gene lookup returns CDR1 SGHDT and CDR2 YYEEEE. Trimming took 7 bases from V and 3 from J; bases not matched to a gene: 7. The CDR3 has 14 residues. In nucleotides, the CDR3 is TGTGCCAGCGACTTCGGGGGGGTTACAGATACGCAGTATTTT. Translation gives CASDFGGVTDTQYF.

The chain couples TRBV27 to TRBJ1-1; no reliable D call. The CDR3 is 13 residues long. V was pared by 2 bases and J by 5 bases, with 9 bases between. CDR1 and CDR2 from the germline V gene are MNHEY and SMNVEV (reference sequence). CDR3 protein: CASSLTGVTEAFF. CDR3 nucleotide sequence: TGTGCCAGCAGTTTAACCGGGGTGACTGAAGCTTTCTTT.

The CDR3 loop is CASSLGLAGPYEQYF. DNA for the CDR3: TGCGCCAGCAGCTTGGGGCTAGCGGGCCCCTACGAGCAGTACTTC. The chain is built from TRBV5-1 and TRBJ2-7; 8 nucleotides line up with TRBD2. The CDR3 is 15 residues long. The germline gives CDR1 SGHRS, CDR2 YFSETQ. Germline trimming cut 0 bases from V and 2 bases from J; bases unmatched to any gene: 4. The whole variable domain, remainder taken from reference TRBV5-1 and TRBJ2-7, is KAGVTQTPRYLIKTRGQQVTLSCSPISGHRSVSWYQQTPGQGLQFLFEYFSETQRNKGNFPGRFSGRQFSNSRSEMNVSTLELGDSALYLCASSLGLAGPYEQYFGPGTRLTVT.

V and J are TRBV7-2 and TRBJ1-1; 9 bases line up with TRBD1. CDR3 length equals 15 residues. Trimming removed 5 bases from V and 4 bases from J; junction bases left unmatched: 8. CDR1 and CDR2 (germline): SGHTA, FQGNSA. CDR3 loop: CASSPPQTGGTEAFF. The CDR3 nucleotides read TGTGCCAGCAGCCCCCCCCAGACAGGGGGCACTGAAGCTTTCTTT.

The genes are TRBV28 and TRBJ2-5, with D possibly being TRBD2 (5 bases). Looked up from germline, CDR1 is MDHEN and CDR2 is SYDVKM. This CDR3 spans 11 amino acids. With 9 bases removed from V and 5 bases from J, the gap between germline ends came to 10 bases. The CDR3 loop is CASGGFETQYF. In nucleotides, the CDR3 is TGTGCCAGTGGAGGCTTCGAGACCCAGTACTTC.

The DNA of the CDR3 is TGTGCCAGTAGCCAAGGGACAGGGCATGTGAGGTACGGCGGGGAGCTGTTTTTT. Translation: CASSQGTGHVRYGGELFF. The rearrangement links TRBV19 to TRBJ2-2, with 9 bases matching TRBD1. V shed 6 bases and J 7 bases; nucleotides not matched to a gene: 18. The CDR3 has 18 residues. CDR1 is LNHDA and CDR2 is SQIVND in the germline V gene (reference sequence).

This CDR3 is CASSQDPSGFTDTQYF. The DNA of the CDR3 is TGCGCCAGCAGCCAAGATCCCAGCGGATTCACAGATACGCAGTATTTT. The chain carries TRBV4-1 and TRBJ2-3; the D gene is possibly TRBD2 (5 bases). The germline V gene encodes CDR1 MGHRA and CDR2 YSYEKL. The CDR3 consists of 16 residues. With 0 bases removed from V and 2 bases from J, the gap between germline ends came to 12 bases.

The rearrangement uses TRBV2 and TRBJ1-1, with a possible D match to TRBD1 (6 bases). Germline-derived CDR1 and CDR2 are SNHLY and FYNNEI. The CDR3 spans 14 residues. V was pared by 6 bases and J by 2 bases, with 13 bases between. The CDR3 DNA reads as TGTGCCAGCAGGCGACAGGAGGAAAACACTGAAGCTTTCTTT. Its protein product is CASRRQEENTEAFF.

The genes are TRBV13 and TRBJ2-3; D possibly corresponds to TRBD1 (5 bases). Germline V gene sequence: CDR1 PRHDT, CDR2 FYEKMQ (reference sequence). This CDR3 region has 15 residues. The ends were cut back, 8 bases at V and 2 bases at J, with 17 bases in the middle. This chain's CDR3 is CASSLMGPNTDTQYF. DNA of the CDR3: TGTGCCAGCTCGCTCATGGGGCCTAACACAGATACGCAGTATTTT.

The J gene is TRBJ2-7, the V gene TRBV6-5, with D perhaps matching TRBD2 (6 bases). Germline assignment: CDR1 MNHEY and CDR2 SVGAGI. This CDR3 is built from 15 residues. Trimming took off 5 bases at V and 3 bases at J, with 17 bases between the two ends. The CDR3 is CASSAADYKHYEQYF. As DNA, the CDR3 is TGTGCCAGCAGTGCGGCGGACTACAAACACTACGAGCAGTACTTC.

The rearrangement joins TRBV6-4 to TRBJ2-3, with 7 bases lining up with TRBD2. Germline V gene data show CDR1 as MRHNA and CDR2 as SNTAGT. CDR3 size: 14 residues. V was pared by 2 bases and J by 1 base, with 0 bases of the junction left unmatched. The chain's CDR3 is CASSDTSGTDTQYF. CDR3 bases: TGTGCCAGCAGTGACACTAGCGGCACAGATACGCAGTATTTT.

Comment on this clone: Other nucleotide sequences in the sample specify the same CDR3. The rearrangement links TRBV6-5 to TRBJ1-1; TRBD1 agrees at 9 bases. The CDR3 length is 15 residues. Germline V CDR1 and CDR2: MNHEY, SVGAGI. The trim removed 7 bases at V and 4 bases at J, leaving 10 bases unmatched. In DNA form, the CDR3 reads TGTGCCAGCAATACCGGGGGACAGGGAGTCACTGAAGCTTTCTTT. It encodes CASNTGGQGVTEAFF.

The CDR3 region has the DNA TGTGCCAGCAGTTGGGGACATCGCTCCTACGAGCAGTACTTC. Translation: CASSWGHRSYEQYF. This chain joins TRBV27 and TRBJ2-7; a weak D match, TRBD1 (6 bases). Trimming stripped 4 bases from V and 0 bases from J, with 10 bases between. Germline-derived CDR1 and CDR2 are MNHEY and SMNVEV (reference sequence). This CDR3 is 14 amino acids long.

The chain links TRBV27 to TRBJ2-3, with D maybe TRBD2 (6 bases). V shed 7 bases and J shed 3 bases, with 20 bases lying between them. The CDR3 loop spans 16 amino acids. Germline values: CDR1 MNHEY, CDR2 SMNVEV (reference sequence). The CDR3 DNA reads as TGTGCCAGCAATGTAGGAGGGAGGACCCCGACAGATACGCAGTATTTT. Translation gives CASNVGGRTPTDTQYF.

This sequence joins TRBV5-6 and TRBJ2-7; 12 bases line up with TRBD2. Trimming cost V 0 bases and J 0 bases; bases outside gene matches: 4. The V gene's germline CDR1 is SGHDT and CDR2 YYEEEE. The CDR3 covers 17 residues. The CDR3 loop reads CASSLGLAGGSSYEQYF. The CDR3 DNA reads as TGTGCCAGCAGCTTGGGGCTAGCGGGGGGGAGCTCCTACGAGCAGTACTTC.

This rearrangement joins TRBV6-1 to TRBJ1-6; maybe TRBD1 (5 bases). This CDR3 spans 16 amino acids. CDR1 and CDR2 (germline): MNHNS, SASEGT. V was cut by 2 bases and J by 6 bases, with 14 bases left in between. For the CDR3, the DNA is TGTGCCAGCAGTGAAACCGGGCGACAGCTTAATTCACCCCTCCACTTT. Protein product: CASSETGRQLNSPLHF.